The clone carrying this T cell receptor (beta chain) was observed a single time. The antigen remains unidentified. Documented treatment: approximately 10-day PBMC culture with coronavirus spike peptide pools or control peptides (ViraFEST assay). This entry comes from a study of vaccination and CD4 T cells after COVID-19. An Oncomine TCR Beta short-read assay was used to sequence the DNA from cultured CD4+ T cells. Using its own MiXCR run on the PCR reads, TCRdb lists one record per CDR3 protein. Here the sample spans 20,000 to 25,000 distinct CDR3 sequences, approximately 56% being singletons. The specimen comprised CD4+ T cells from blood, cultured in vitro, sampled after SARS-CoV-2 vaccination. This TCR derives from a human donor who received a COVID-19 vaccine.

The CDR3 loop is CASSSGTGGFWLPRQETQYF. The CDR3 region has the DNA TGTGCCAGCAGTTCCGGGACAGGGGGCTTCTGGCTCCCGAGGCAAGAGACCCAGTACTTC. The rearrangement joins TRBV6-2 or TRBV6-3 to TRBJ2-5; TRBD1 aligns across 12 bases. Per germline, CDR1 MNHEY and CDR2 SVGEGT. The CDR3 totals 20 residues. V gave up 4 bases and J gave up 2 bases; unmatched junction bases: 17.